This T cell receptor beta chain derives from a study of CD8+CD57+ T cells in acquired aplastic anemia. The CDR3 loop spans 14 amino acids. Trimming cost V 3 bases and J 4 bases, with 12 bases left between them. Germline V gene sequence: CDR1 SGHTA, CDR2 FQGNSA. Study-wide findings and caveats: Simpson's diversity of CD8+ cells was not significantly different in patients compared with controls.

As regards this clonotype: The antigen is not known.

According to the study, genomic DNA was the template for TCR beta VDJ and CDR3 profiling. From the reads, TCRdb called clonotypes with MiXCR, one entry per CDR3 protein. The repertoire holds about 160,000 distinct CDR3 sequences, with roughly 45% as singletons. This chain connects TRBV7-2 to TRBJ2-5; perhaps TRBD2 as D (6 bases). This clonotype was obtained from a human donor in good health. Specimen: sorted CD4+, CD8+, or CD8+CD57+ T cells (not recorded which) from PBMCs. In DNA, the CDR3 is TGTGCCAGCAGCTTGGTGGCGGGGACAGAGACCCAGTACTTC. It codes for CASSLVAGTETQYF. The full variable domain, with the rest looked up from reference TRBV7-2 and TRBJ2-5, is GAGVSQSPSNKVTEKGKDVELRCDPISGHTALYWYRQSLGQGLEFLIYFQGNSAPDKSGLPSDRFSAERTGGSVSTLTIQRTQQEDSAVYLCASSLVAGTETQYFGPGTRLLVL.